This entry features one T cell receptor (beta chain) sequence. What it binds is unknown. This sample was taken from a study of graft-versus-host responses after intestinal transplantation. Graft-derived tissue was subjected to processing to liberate intraepithelial and lamina propria lymphocytes. Study results and limitations: Declines in HvG clones occurring early post-transplant were associated with peak circulating GvH clone levels.

Trimming removed 4 bases at V and 7 bases at J, with 14 bases between. This CDR3 contains 13 residues. CDR1 WSHSY and CDR2 SAAADI come from the germline V gene. Profiling relied on immunoSEQ multiplex PCR, and the TCRdb table lists in-frame clones only, not all of them. The table includes about 4,300 clones, 70% to 80% detected once. The chain is built from TRBV10-2 and TRBJ2-7; D is possibly TRBD1 (5 bases). Sequenced material: ileum tissue, taken 9 days after transplant. This TCR was recovered from a human patient who received an intestinal transplant, so some T cells may come from the graft donor. For the CDR3, the DNA is TGCGCCAGCAGTGCCCCAGGGCTCAGGGAGCAGTACTTC. Translated, it gives CASSAPGLREQYF.